Below, one T cell receptor beta chain is given with its context. Antigen specificity is unknown. Assay used: immunoSEQ multiplex PCR; TCRdb lists only in-frame clones, some missing. The repertoire holds over a million clones, about 75% seen once, with approximately 1.5% in the top ten. The donors, healthy adults who were HIV-negative, had experienced no recent acute infections or vaccinations. This record belongs to a study of shared clonotypes between healthy human individuals. The V gene lost 2 bases and the J gene lost 2 bases, with 12 bases spanning the gap. The CDR3 spans 15 residues. The V gene's germline CDR1 is LNHDA and CDR2 SQIVND (reference sequence). Overall study findings and caveats: Clonotypes shared by all four sorted-subset donors had higher generation probabilities than non-shared clonotypes. The authors expected sequencing depth to affect clonotype sharing among donors.

This TCR derives from a man younger than 35 in good health. The V call is TRBV19, the J call TRBJ2-5, with D unclear. Sequenced material: memory CD4+ T cells sorted from blood. Subset meaning: CD45RA-negative fraction. CDR3 sequence reads: CASSISSLGQETQYF. The CDR3 region has the DNA TGTGCCAGTAGTATAAGTTCCCTTGGACAAGAGACCCAGTACTTC.